This T cell receptor (beta chain) was sequenced in a study of OX40 agonist ivuxolimab in advanced cancers. General study points: The antigen specificity of the peripheral T cells (those that were expanded) was not determined. Relative to CD4+ cells, CD8+ T cells on average had more expanded clones.

The CDR3 contains 12 residues. With V trimmed by 6 bases and J by 6 bases, 3 bases remained unmatched. CDR1 is MNHNS, CDR2 SASEGT, per germline. Produced via immunoSEQ multiplex PCR; TCRdb's table is partial and in-frame only. The sample lists 75,000 to 80,000 clones, 94% seen once, with just over 20% in the top ten. Concerning this clone: The antigen is unknown.

Specimen: CD4+ or CD8+ T cells sorted from blood, collected in a trial of the OX40 agonist ivuxolimab. The chain is built from TRBV6-1 and TRBJ2-7; 9 bases map to TRBD2. The source of this sequence is an adult with an advanced solid tumor such as melanoma, head and neck, liver or kidney cancer. The DNA for the CDR3 is TGTGCCAGCAGCGCGGGAGGGCTCGAGCAGTACTTC. This translates into CASSAGGLEQYF.